The source of this T cell receptor beta chain is a study of shared clonotypes between healthy human individuals. The repertoire was sequenced with immunoSEQ multiplex PCR; TCRdb's copy has only in-frame clones and lacks some. This sample has 2,100,000 or so clones; approximately 96% occur once, and the top ten carry roughly 0.13%. The germline CDR1 and CDR2 sequences are KGHSH and LQKENI. The CDR3 extends over 12 amino acids. With 5 bases removed from V and 7 bases from J, the gap between germline ends came to 6 bases. Sequencing was carried out using naive CD4+ T cells sorted from blood. Subset defined: CD45RA+ positively selected. This receptor was identified in a man aged 18-30 years in good health. The chain couples TRBV18 to TRBJ1-6; D ambiguous. The CDR3 DNA is TGTGCCAGCTCAGGGCGAAATTCACCCCTCCACTTT. As protein: CASSGRNSPLHF.